The 27 T cell receptor beta chains in this list originate from one sample, sequenced in a study of T cells in Graves' hyperthyroidism and ophthalmopathy. TCR beta CDR3 region amplification was performed from RNA transcripts. Carried out on the TCR CDR3, a first-round RT-PCR used the HTBI primer set. TCRdb re-derived calls from the multiplex PCR reads in MiXCR, one entry per CDR3 protein. The sample has 650,000 to 850,000 distinct CDR3 sequences; around 20% are singletons. The sample consisted of blood. The receptor set was obtained from a woman between 45 and 60 years old with Graves' hyperthyroidism that later progressed to Graves' ophthalmopathy.

This clonotype was counted ten times or more. V gene TRBV20-1 combines with J gene TRBJ2-1; 8 bases align to TRBD1. CDR3 length: 12 residues. V was pared by 4 bases and J by 6 bases, with 2 bases of the junction left unmatched. Germline CDR1 is DFQATT and CDR2 is SNEGSKA (reference sequence). The CDR3 DNA reads TGCAGTGCTACCGACAGGGGCAATGAGCAGTTCTTC. It encodes CSATDRGNEQFF.

This clonotype has at least ten counts. The V call is TRBV18, the J call TRBJ1-5, with D hard to call. The germline CDR1 and CDR2 sequences are KGHSH and LQKENI. The CDR3 extends over 13 amino acids. Trimming stripped 2 bases from V and 4 bases from J, with 6 bases between. CDR3 coding DNA: TGTGCCAGCTCACCAATTGATAATCAGCCCCAGCATTTT. Amino acid sequence: CASSPIDNQPQHF.

A remark on this clonotype: The CDR3 does not close with the conserved phenylalanine or tryptophan, likely indicating a read error. The chain carries TRBV20-1 and TRBJ1-2, with no clear D. This CDR3 comprises 12 residues. CDR1 DFQATT and CDR2 SNEGSKA come from the germline V gene (reference sequence). The CDR3 bases are TGCAGTACTAGAGTCCATCCGGGAGGCTACACCCTC. Translated, it gives CSTRVHPGGYTL.

This clonotype has a count of ten or more. V and J are TRBV9 and TRBJ1-2, with 11 bases identical to TRBD1. The length of the CDR3 is 13 residues. Per the germline V gene, CDR1 is SGDLS and CDR2 is YYNGEE. V was clipped by 3 bases and J by 10 bases; unmatched bases: 5. In DNA form, the CDR3 reads TGTGCCAGCAGCGAGGGACAGGGGGTTAACTACACCTTC. Protein: CASSEGQGVNYTF.

The table lists this clonotype with many counts. The chain joins TRBV28 to TRBJ2-5; 8 nucleotides agree with TRBD1. CDR3 length: 15 amino acids. J was trimmed by 5 bases and V by 1 base; bases with no gene match: 6. From germline, CDR1 is MDHEN and CDR2 SYDVKM. CDR3 protein: CASSLYGQGAETQYF. CDR3 bases: TGTGCCAGCAGTTTATATGGCCAGGGGGCCGAGACCCAGTACTTC.

This chain uses TRBV12-3 or TRBV12-4 with TRBJ2-1; D uncertain. CDR3 length equals 15 residues. Trimming took off 5 bases at V and 0 bases at J, with 11 bases between the two ends. The DNA of the CDR3 is TGTGCCAGCAGTAAATCCCTGAGCTCCTACAATGAGCAGTTCTTC. Its translation: CASSKSLSSYNEQFF.

This clonotype showed up just a few times. This chain joins TRBV18 and TRBJ1-3; no firm D call. Germline V gene sequence: CDR1 KGHSH, CDR2 LQKENI. Deletions cut 0 bases from V and 0 bases from J, with 12 bases between. The CDR3 sequence is 17 residues long. CDR3 amino acids: CASSPPGGLDSGNTIYF. The DNA for the CDR3 is TGTGCCAGCTCACCACCTGGCGGACTGGACTCTGGAAACACCATATATTTT. Together with reference TRBV18 and TRBJ1-3, the CDR3 gives the full variable domain: NAGVMQNPRHLVRRRGQEARLRCSPMKGHSHVYWYRQLPEEGLKFMVYLQKENIIDESGMPKERFSAEFPKEGPSILRIQQVVRGDSAAYFCASSPPGGLDSGNTIYFGEGSWLTVV.

The chain carries TRBV20-1 and TRBJ1-1; 7 positions match TRBD1. V trimming: 4 bases; J trimming: 1 base; junction bases outside the gene matches: 9. Germline V gene data show CDR1 as DFQATT and CDR2 as SNEGSKA (reference sequence). The CDR3 runs 15 residues. CDR3 nucleotide sequence: TGCAGTGCTAACCCGGCCGGGACAGAGAACACTGAAGCTTTCTTT. Protein: CSANPAGTENTEAFF.

The CDR3 sequence: CASSQAGRQPQHF. For the CDR3, the DNA is TGTGCCAGCAGCCAAGCGGGGAGACAGCCCCAGCATTTT. The rearrangement links TRBV3-1 to TRBJ1-5; D call uncertain. CDR3 size: 13 residues. Trimming pared 1 base from V and 7 bases from J, leaving 8 bases between. Germline V lookup: CDR1 LGHDT, CDR2 YNNKEL (reference sequence).

This clonotype showed up many times. The chain carries TRBV19 and TRBJ1-1; a weak D match, TRBD1 (6 bases). The CDR3 is made up of 17 amino acids. Germline lookup yields CDR1 LNHDA and CDR2 SQIVND (reference sequence). The V end was cut by 7 bases, the J end by 0 bases, with 21 bases between. In nucleotides, the CDR3 is TGTGCCAGTATTGATTGGACAGCAAAGCGTATGAACACTGAAGCTTTCTTT. Residues: CASIDWTAKRMNTEAFF. Using reference TRBV19 and TRBJ1-1 for the parts outside the CDR3, the full variable domain is DGGITQSPKYLFRKEGQNVTLSCEQNLNHDAMYWYRQDPGQGLRLIYYSQIVNDFQKGDIAEGYSVSREKKESFPLTVTSAQKNPTAFYLCASIDWTAKRMNTEAFFGQGTRLTVV.

This clonotype showed up many times. The chain recombines TRBV30 with TRBJ1-2; no definite D call. CDR1 is GTSNPN, CDR2 SVGIG, per germline (reference sequence). Trimming took off 4 bases at V and 0 bases at J, with 15 bases between the two ends. The CDR3 consists of 15 residues. For the CDR3, the DNA is TGTGCCTGGACCAATCCCCAATTAGCTAACTATGGCTACACCTTC. This encodes CAWTNPQLANYGYTF.

CDR3 in DNA: TGCAGTGCAGCGGGAGTAACAGTTGATCCCTACGAGCAGTACTTC. Translation gives CSAAGVTVDPYEQYF. The chain links TRBV20-1 to TRBJ2-7; 8 bases are a match to TRBD2. The CDR3 consists of 15 residues. CDR1 DFQATT and CDR2 SNEGSKA come from the germline V gene (reference sequence). With V trimmed by 6 bases and J by 2 bases, 12 bases remained unmatched.

This clonotype has at least ten counts. The gene calls are TRBV20-1 and TRBJ2-3; 10 bases match TRBD2. CDR3 size: 12 residues. Germline trimming cut 8 bases from V and 5 bases from J; bases unmatched to any gene: 4. Germline V gene sequence: CDR1 DFQATT, CDR2 SNEGSKA (reference sequence). For the CDR3, the DNA is TGCAGTAAGCTAGCGGGGGTAGATACGCAGTATTTT. Amino acid sequence: CSKLAGVDTQYF.

This clonotype was seen only a few times. This chain links TRBV12-3 or TRBV12-4 with TRBJ2-2; D call uncertain. This CDR3 spans 10 amino acids. Trimming removed 8 bases from V and 6 bases from J, with 4 bases in between. The CDR3 DNA sequence: TGTGCCAGCGGGTCCGGGGAGCTGTTTTTT. Encoded protein: CASGSGELFF.

J is TRBJ1-4 and V is TRBV18; D not certain. The CDR3 has 13 amino acids. Germline-derived CDR1 and CDR2 are KGHSH and LQKENI. V dropped 4 bases and J dropped 8 bases, with 11 bases sitting between them. The CDR3 spells CASSLGTREKLFF. The CDR3 DNA reads as TGTGCCAGCTCACTGGGCACAAGAGAAAAACTGTTTTTT.

The table lists this clonotype with many counts. The chain employs TRBV7-3 and TRBJ1-2; D may be TRBD1 (6 bases). V lost 8 bases and J lost 0, with 25 bases in between. CDR1 and CDR2 (germline): SGHTA, FQGTGA. The CDR3 contains 18 residues. CDR3 region: CASSQGGQGSLANYGYTF. CDR3 DNA: TGTGCCAGCTCTCAAGGGGGGCAGGGGTCGTTAGCTAACTATGGCTACACCTTC. Complete variable domain (other parts from reference TRBV7-3 and TRBJ1-2): GAGVSQTPSNKVTEKGKYVELRCDPISGHTALYWYRQSLGQGPEFLIYFQGTGAADDSGLPNDRFFAVRPEGSVSTLKIQRTERGDSAVYLCASSQGGQGSLANYGYTFGSGTRLTVV.

This clonotype was counted at least ten times. This chain uses TRBV7-8 with TRBJ2-5; a weak D match, TRBD2 (6 bases). This CDR3 region has 15 residues. Germline-derived CDR1 and CDR2 are SGHVS and FQNEAQ. The V and J ends lost 5 bases and 4 bases respectively, with 17 bases between them. The CDR3 loop is CASSRRQRAIETQYF. The CDR3 DNA is TGTGCCAGCAGCCGTCGTCAGCGGGCAATAGAGACCCAGTACTTC.

The chain carries TRBV15 and TRBJ2-2; tentative D call: TRBD1 (6 bases). Germline V gene sequence: CDR1 LNHNV, CDR2 YYDKDF (reference sequence). The V end lost 0 bases, the J end lost 4 bases, and 15 bases lay between the germline ends. The CDR3 is made up of 17 amino acids. The CDR3, as DNA: TGTGCCACCAGCAGAGATCTGGCAGGGGAAGGCACCGGGGAGCTGTTTTTT. Its protein product is CATSRDLAGEGTGELFF.

This clonotype was picked up many times. This chain connects TRBV5-1 to TRBJ2-1; 7 bases align to TRBD1. CDR1 is SGHRS and CDR2 is YFSETQ in the germline V gene. This CDR3 has 17 amino acids. V shed 4 bases and J 3 bases; nucleotides not matched to a gene: 13. The CDR3 sequence: CASSPRAEGQHYNEQFF. DNA for the CDR3: TGCGCCAGCAGCCCCCGCGCAGAGGGACAGCACTACAATGAGCAGTTCTTC.

To note about this clonotype: A much larger clone lies one base from this, so it may be a read error. V usage is TRBV5-6 and J usage is TRBJ1-5; D unresolved. CDR1 and CDR2 from the germline V gene are SGHDT and YYEEEE. CDR3 length: 14 amino acids. CDR3 DNA sequence: TGTGCCAGCAGCTTCTACTATAGCAGTCAGCCCCAGCATTTT. It translates to CASSFYYSSQPQHF.

This chain uses TRBV6-5 with TRBJ1-5, with D perhaps matching TRBD1 (5 bases). Germline CDR1 reads MNHEY; CDR2 reads SVGAGI. CDR3 length equals 17 residues. The ends were cut back, 0 bases at V and 0 bases at J, with 12 bases in the middle. This chain's CDR3 is CASSYSARADSNQPQHF. CDR3 DNA: TGTGCCAGCAGTTACTCTGCCAGGGCGGATAGCAATCAGCCCCAGCATTTT.

Ten or more counts support this clonotype. The chain recombines TRBV5-8 with TRBJ2-2; D call uncertain. V lost 4 bases and J lost 0, with 7 bases in between. Germline-derived CDR1 and CDR2 are SGHTS and YDEGEE. The CDR3 spans 14 residues. The CDR3 sequence is CASSRAANTGELFF. DNA for the CDR3: TGTGCCAGCAGCCGGGCGGCGAACACCGGGGAGCTGTTTTTT.

The chain links TRBV5-1 to TRBJ2-5, with TRBD2 identical over 7 bases. This CDR3 has 16 residues. CDR1 is SGHRS and CDR2 is YFSETQ in the germline V gene. V lost 0 bases, J lost 3 bases, and 8 bases stayed unmatched. The CDR3 DNA reads as TGCGCCAGCAGCTTGGTGCCGGGGAGGGCGAAAGAGACCCAGTACTTC. It yields the protein CASSLVPGRAKETQYF. Looking up the rest from reference TRBV5-1 and TRBJ2-5 gives the full variable domain: KAGVTQTPRYLIKTRGQQVTLSCSPISGHRSVSWYQQTPGQGLQFLFEYFSETQRNKGNFPGRFSGRQFSNSRSEMNVSTLELGDSALYLCASSLVPGRAKETQYFGPGTRLLVL.

The rearrangement links TRBV5-1 to TRBJ2-1, with D perhaps matching TRBD1 (5 bases). V gave up 1 base and J gave up 3 bases, with 14 bases separating them. This CDR3 has 16 residues. Germline CDR1 SGHRS, CDR2 YFSETQ. The CDR3 DNA reads as TGCGCCAGCAGCTTGTCAGGACAAACCTTCTACAATGAGCAGTTCTTC. This sequence encodes CASSLSGQTFYNEQFF.

This clonotype was observed a few times. The chain employs TRBV9 and TRBJ2-5, with D possibly TRBD2 on 7 matching bases. V shed 3 bases and J shed 0 bases, with 9 bases lying between them. Germline V gene sequence: CDR1 SGDLS, CDR2 YYNGEE. This CDR3 has 14 amino acids. The CDR3 DNA sequence: TGTGCCAGCAGCGAGGGGGGGGACCAAGAGACCCAGTACTTC. Translated, it gives CASSEGGDQETQYF. The variable domain in full, with the rest retrieved from reference TRBV9 and TRBJ2-5, is DSGVTQTPKHLITATGQRVTLRCSPRSGDLSVYWYQQSLDQGLQFLIQYYNGEERAKGNILERFSAQQFPDLHSELNLSSLELGDSALYFCASSEGGDQETQYFGPGTRLLVL.

The J gene is TRBJ1-1, the V gene TRBV20-1; D possibly corresponds to TRBD1 (5 bases). Trimming stripped 0 bases from V and 1 base from J, with 15 bases between. Looked up from germline, CDR1 is DFQATT and CDR2 is SNEGSKA (reference sequence). There are 16 residues in the CDR3. The CDR3 region is CSARDPDTLRNTEAFF. The CDR3 DNA is TGCAGTGCTAGAGATCCGGACACCCTCAGGAACACTGAAGCTTTCTTT.

In the case of this clonotype: This is likely a read error, given that the CDR3 carries no conserved phenylalanine or tryptophan at its end. This sequence joins TRBV7-9 and TRBJ2-2; D unclear. The CDR3 length is 12 residues. The germline V and J ends were trimmed by 11 bases and 8 bases, with 15 bases remaining between them. The V gene's germline CDR1 is SEHNR and CDR2 FQNEAQ (reference sequence). The CDR3 DNA sequence: TGTGCCTCGAGACCCAATGAAGGGGAGCTGTTTCTT. Encoded protein: CASRPNEGELFL.